This record covers a single T cell receptor (beta chain). The target of this receptor is not known. One base away there is no much larger clone; base qualities are not given. The CDR3 holds 16 amino acids from the cysteine to the phenylalanine. The DNA shown is the 48-base CDR3, in frame from base 1. V is trimmed back by 0 bases and J by 3 bases, and the junction contains 3 bases that no gene match accounts for. Looking up the germline V gene (reference sequence) yields CDR1 LNHNV and CDR2 YYDKDF. The sample is drawn from a study of blood T cells in healthy people across ages (dated by TCRdb to between 2014 and 2017). Context from the whole study: In model experiments, template switching captured roughly one uniquely barcoded TCR beta cDNA molecule for every two T cells. Using deep sequencing normalized with unique cDNA molecular identifiers, the study measured how TCR beta repertoire diversity changes with age. Using the same blood draw, the study looked at two additional independent replicas of 1 million unique cDNA reads for two donors, one aged 18 to 30 and the other aged 80 or older. To avoid experimental bias, donors of different ages were randomly spread across the sequencing lanes. The donors were split into four age groups: young (average around 17 years), middle-aged (around 37), aged (roughly 60) and long-lived (about 74).

The library was obtained by 5' RACE. The sequencing machine was an Illumina HiSeq 2500. A second PCR of about 7 to 12 cycles was performed with a sample-barcoded 5' primer and a J-beta primer mix. A unique molecular identifier was introduced onto each TCR beta cDNA molecule by a template-switch 5' adaptor carrying 12 random nucleotides. Each sample yielded at least 2.5 million CDR3-containing paired-end reads. First-strand cDNA synthesis was performed from all RNA using the Mint cDNA synthesis kit, with priming by a TRBC-specific oligonucleotide. After uracil-DNA glycosylase treatment, a first 18-cycle PCR used universal primers M1SS and BC2_uni_R on all cDNA. As for the original processing: For normalization, 1 million high-quality reads were randomly selected from each sample, with every read carrying a distinct molecular identifier. Reads sharing molecular identifiers were discarded rather than binned into consensus sequences. MiTCR, set to a Q25 quality threshold and the strictest error-elimination algorithm, was used for CDR3 identification, clonotype clustering and error correction. A nonparametric unseen species model using Euler transformation provided a lower-bound estimate of total TCR beta diversity. Using fastp at Q25 and MiXCR, TCRdb reprocessed the public reads and kept productive beta chains. Every CDR3 protein is listed once, alongside the most common genes and DNA of its rows. The V and J calls here are based on TCRdb, not the publication. Recorded for this sample are roughly 800,000 distinct CDR3 sequences; 35% to 40% of them occurred a single time. The ten largest account for over 10% of the sample.

Systemically healthy Caucasian individuals from Russia, 35 to 40 in total and aged roughly 6 to 95 years, were included as donors. Each donor gave ten milliliters of peripheral blood, collected into EDTA-treated Vacutainer tubes. Ficoll-Paque density-gradient centrifugation was used to isolate PBMCs, with at least 7 million per sample. Total RNA was extracted from PBMCs with Trizol reagent, with at least 5 micrograms obtained per sample. The percentages of naive CD45RAhigh/CD27high T cells were determined by flow cytometry on a PBMC aliquot from every donor. What the research found in general, with its limitations: A strong correlation was found between observed TCR beta diversity and the percentage of naive T cells measured by flow cytometry. Compared with the aged group, the long-lived group had more naive CD4+ T cells, fewer expanded clones and increased TCR diversity, suggesting age selection. Estimates of total diversity from one million sequenced T cells were regarded as lower bounds and underestimates. Observed TCR beta diversity per million T cells fell roughly linearly with age, and a significant reduction was already apparent by age roughly 40. Because the CMV infection status of the donors was unknown, age-related changes in expanded clonotypes may potentially have been confounded. Bulk unsorted PBMC profiling prevented conclusive comparison of naive and antigen-experienced compartments.

The chain is assembled from TRBV15 and TRBJ2-5; the central 11 bases match TRBD2. This TCR came from a man aged 18 to 35 in good health. The sample comprised blood. At the DNA level, the sequence is TGTGCCACCAGCAGAGACCCGGGACTAGCGGAAGAGACCCAGTACTTC. The translation is CATSRDPGLAEETQYF.